One and the same sample provided the 13 T cell receptor beta chains below, sequenced in a study of post-analysis software for immune sequencing data. Included in the TCR beta cDNA libraries were unique molecular identifiers. TCRdb reprocessed the PCR reads with MiXCR, giving one entry per CDR3 protein. The repertoire holds approximately 770,000 distinct CDR3 sequences, with 46% as singletons. No cognate antigen is known for these TCRs. Study outcomes and limitations: A handful of TRBV segments were significantly more frequent in patients than in controls. TRBV5-6, TRBV5-1 and TRBV20-1 were among these segments.

The sample consisted of blood. Every receptor here comes from a girl aged 10 to 17 with multiple sclerosis.

The chain links TRBV20-1 to TRBJ2-5; 11 positions match TRBD2. Trimming cost V 2 bases and J 5 bases; bases outside gene matches: 10. The CDR3 runs 16 residues. The germline V gene has CDR1 DFQATT and CDR2 SNEGSKA (reference sequence). The CDR3 nucleotides are TGCAGTGCTAGATTGGTAGCGGGAGGGCCGGGGGAGACCCAGTACTTC. This sequence encodes CSARLVAGGPGETQYF.

This clonotype showed up just a few times. The V and J genes are TRBV20-1 and TRBJ2-7, with D hard to call. CDR1 DFQATT and CDR2 SNEGSKA come from the germline V gene (reference sequence). CDR3 size: 13 residues. Trimming removed 2 bases from V and 4 bases from J, with 12 bases in between. Here the CDR3 DNA reads TGCAGTGCTAGATCTCGGGCCCTTTACGAGCAGTACTTC. Translated, it gives CSARSRALYEQYF.

This clonotype was recorded a few times. This sequence joins TRBV14 and TRBJ2-7; TRBD2 matches at 7 bases. This CDR3 comprises 14 residues. Germline V gene sequence: CDR1 SGHDN, CDR2 FVKESK. Losses at the gene ends were 4 bases for V and 7 bases for J; bases not matched to a gene: 10. The DNA for the CDR3 is TGTGCCAGCAGCCCCCACCTAGGAGCGGGGGAGCAGTACTTC. Translation: CASSPHLGAGEQYF. Filled out from reference TRBV14 and TRBJ2-7, the complete variable domain reads EAGVTQFPSHSVIEKGQTVTLRCDPISGHDNLYWYRRVMGKEIKFLLHFVKESKQDESGMPNNRFLAERTGGTYSTLKVQPAELEDSGVYFCASSPHLGAGEQYFGPGTRLTVT.

This chain links TRBV15 with TRBJ1-4, with unresolved D. CDR3 length: 15 amino acids. V was trimmed by 0 bases and J by 8 bases, leaving 13 bases between them. CDR1 and CDR2 from the germline V gene are LNHNV and YYDKDF (reference sequence). The CDR3 loop reads CATSRDHGGREKLFF. DNA of the CDR3: TGTGCCACCAGCAGAGATCACGGAGGTCGGGAAAAACTGTTTTTT.

This clonotype was observed a handful of times. Here the CDR3 DNA reads TGTGCCAGCAACCCGGCAGGGGGGAGCTATGGCTACACCTTC. This translates into CASNPAGGSYGYTF. The chain recombines TRBV27 with TRBJ1-2, with 7 bases that match TRBD1. This CDR3 comprises 14 residues. CDR1 and CDR2 (germline): MNHEY, SMNVEV (reference sequence). With 7 bases clipped from V and 4 bases from J, the junction kept 9 bases outside the gene matches.

V is TRBV11-2 and J is TRBJ1-4, with no clear D. The CDR3 has 15 amino acids. Germline V gives CDR1 SGHAT, CDR2 FQNNGV. V shed 1 base and J shed 7 bases, with 13 bases lying between them. The CDR3, as DNA: TGTGCCAGCAGCTTAGGGAGACTCTCCGGTGAAAAACTGTTTTTT. As protein: CASSLGRLSGEKLFF.

This clonotype came up a few times. The rearrangement uses TRBV15 and TRBJ2-5; D might be TRBD1 (6 bases). The better agreement between TRBJ2-4 and the DNA end casts doubt on the J call. Germline V CDR1 and CDR2: LNHNV, YYDKDF (reference sequence). CDR3 length equals 16 residues. CDR3 bases: TGTGCCACCAGCAGAGGTGGGGTGGGGGCGAAAAACATTCAGTACTTC. Translating it yields CATSRGGVGAKNIQYF.

This clonotype was found a few times. The V gene is TRBV5-1, the J gene TRBJ2-4, with 9 bases that match TRBD1. The end of the DNA is better explained by TRBJ2-7, so the J call may be wrong. Per the germline V gene, CDR1 is SGHRS and CDR2 is YFSETQ. The CDR3 sequence is 15 residues long. The CDR3 loop reads CASSLAWDRVDEQYF. The CDR3 region has the DNA TGCGCCAGCAGCTTGGCCTGGGACAGGGTCGACGAGCAGTACTTC.

The chain combines TRBV20-1 with TRBJ2-7; 8 nucleotides match TRBD1. After removal of 3 bases from V and 0 bases from J, the junction contained 10 bases not matched to a gene. This CDR3 spans 16 amino acids. Germline V gives CDR1 DFQATT, CDR2 SNEGSKA (reference sequence). CDR3 sequence (DNA): TGCAGTGCTAGTGGGGACAGGCCATCAATCTCCTACGAGCAGTACTTC. Its protein is CSASGDRPSISYEQYF.

Notes on this clonotype: Just one base apart from a much larger clone, this may be a read error. The chain has TRBV12-3 or TRBV12-4 and TRBJ1-1; D uncertain. The CDR3 is made up of 13 amino acids. With 3 bases removed from V and 0 bases from J, the gap between germline ends came to 5 bases. CDR3 amino acids: CASSFAVNTEAFF. The CDR3 DNA reads TGTGCCAGCAGTTTTGCGGTGAACACTGAAGCTTTCTTT.

The rearrangement joins TRBV7-9 to TRBJ2-4; perhaps TRBD1 as D (6 bases). The last part of the DNA fits TRBJ2-7 better; the J call may be wrong. There are 14 residues in the CDR3. In germline, CDR1 is SEHNR, CDR2 FQNEAQ (reference sequence). CDR3 in amino acids: CASSPRDKAYEQYF. CDR3 DNA: TGTGCCAGCAGCCCACGGGACAAAGCCTACGAGCAGTACTTC.

J is TRBJ2-1 and V is TRBV29-1, with D maybe TRBD2 (7 bases). The CDR3 spans 15 residues. Trimming took off 0 bases at V and 8 bases at J, with 17 bases between the two ends. Germline CDR1 reads SQVTM; CDR2 reads ANQGSEA. The CDR3 nucleotides read TGCAGCGTTGAAGATAGGAGGGGGGGGCGCGATGAGCAGTTCTTC. Its translation: CSVEDRRGGRDEQFF.

This chain links TRBV20-1 with TRBJ2-5; no reliable D call. With 3 bases removed from V and 4 bases from J, the gap between germline ends came to 6 bases. The germline V gene encodes CDR1 DFQATT and CDR2 SNEGSKA (reference sequence). The CDR3 consists of 11 residues. In DNA, the CDR3 is TGCAGTGCTAGGAATCGAGAGACCCAGTACTTC. This encodes CSARNRETQYF.